This T cell receptor beta chain emerged from a study of blood T cell repertoires in COVID-19. Study-wide background: COVID-19 samples collected from the United States, Italy and Spain covered acute and convalescent phases. The analysed material was cDNA or gDNA that came from T cells, B-cell-depleted T cells, or PBMCs.

CDR1 and CDR2 from the germline V gene are MNHEY and SVGAGI. V trimming: 0 bases; J trimming: 2 bases; junction bases outside the gene matches: 3. CDR3 length equals 15 residues. As processed by the authors: Reference gene primers were amplified, and this amplification served to estimate nucleated cell counts. Sequencing used immunoSEQ multiplex PCR; TCRdb keeps in-frame clones, though not all of them. The V and J calls and clone size come from that table; D and trimming were worked out from the DNA. The sample contains under 170,000 clones, around four fifths of which appear only once. This chain uses TRBV6-5 with TRBJ1-2, with TRBD1 matching 7 bases. Source material: peripheral blood. This TCR came from a man between 65 and 79 years old with acute or convalescent COVID-19. The CDR3 spells CASSYSRGQNYGYTF. Here the CDR3 DNA reads TGTGCCAGCAGTTACTCCCGGGGACAGAACTATGGCTACACCTTC.